This T cell receptor beta chain was sequenced during a study of T cell responses to AZD1222 COVID-19 vaccine. Points from the study as a whole: The study found vaccine-associated CD4 TCRs spanning spike, dominant at 160-218 and 743-854. Two doses of AZD1222 preceded a rise in Spike-specific TCR breadth and depth. Unmutated variant regions are reportedly the target of nearly half of TCRs that are spike-specific. In a largely white British group with more females than males, clonal diversity was possibly underestimated.

Sequencing used immunoSEQ multiplex PCR; TCRdb keeps in-frame clones, though not all of them. Of around 140,000 clones in the sample, approximately 90% were seen once. Comments on this clone: Its antigen is as yet unknown.

Germline V gene lookup returns CDR1 SGHRS and CDR2 YFSETQ. Trimming took 1 base from V and 0 from J, leaving 8 bases between them. The CDR3 is made up of 14 amino acids. The rearrangement joins TRBV5-1 to TRBJ2-7; no clear D. Sequencing used peripheral blood, obtained 28 days after the second AZD1222 dose. This clonotype was sampled from an adult who received the AZD1222 COVID-19 vaccine. CDR3 sequence (DNA): TGCGCCAGCAGCTTGACTATTAGCTCCTACGAGCAGTACTTC. It codes for CASSLTISSYEQYF.